A single sample is the source of the 2 T cell receptor beta chains below, sequenced in a study of blood T cell repertoires in COVID-19 (dated by TCRdb to about 2020). The library was built by means of the immunoSEQ multiplex PCR assay. What TCRdb holds here is the immuneACCESS table cut down to in-frame rearrangements. Part of the clones is not present; checked against another copy, under half of the missing clones reflect an unresolved V gene, and the others are unexplained. In this sample the table shows about 230,000 clones, under 90% of which occur a single time. 11% of the sample is held by the ten biggest clonotypes. The material sequenced was peripheral blood. The receptors originated from a man aged 45-60 years with COVID-19, enrolled during active disease.

Remarks on this clone: Other DNA sequences in this sample translate to the same CDR3. The V gene is TRBV12-3 or TRBV12-4, the J gene TRBJ1-2; D perhaps matches TRBD1 (5 bases). The CDR3 has 12 residues. V lost 1 base and J lost 6, with 6 bases in between. The CDR3 sequence is CASSLEGHGYTF. CDR3 in DNA: TGTGCCAGCAGTTTAGAGGGGCATGGCTACACCTTC.

The rearrangement uses TRBV19 and TRBJ2-7; 9 bases are a match to TRBD1. J lost 5 bases, V lost 7 bases, and 12 bases had no gene match. Germline V gene sequence: CDR1 LNHDA, CDR2 SQIVND (reference sequence). The length of the CDR3 is 15 residues. CDR3 sequence (DNA): TGTGCCAGTATTGACACCGGGACAGGGTCCAACGAGCAGTACTTC. Its translation: CASIDTGTGSNEQYF.